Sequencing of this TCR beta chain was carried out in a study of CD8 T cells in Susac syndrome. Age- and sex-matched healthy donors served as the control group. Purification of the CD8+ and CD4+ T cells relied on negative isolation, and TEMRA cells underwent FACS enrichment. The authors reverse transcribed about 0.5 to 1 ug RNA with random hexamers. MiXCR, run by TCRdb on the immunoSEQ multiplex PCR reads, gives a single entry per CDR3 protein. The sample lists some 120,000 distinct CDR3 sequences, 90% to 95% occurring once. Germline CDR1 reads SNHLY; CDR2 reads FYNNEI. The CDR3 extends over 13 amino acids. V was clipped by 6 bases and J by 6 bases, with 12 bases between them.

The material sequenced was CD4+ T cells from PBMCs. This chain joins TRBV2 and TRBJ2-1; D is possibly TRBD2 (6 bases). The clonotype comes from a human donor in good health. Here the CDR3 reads CASRRGFPNEQFF. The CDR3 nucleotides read TGTGCCAGCAGGCGGGGCTTCCCCAATGAGCAGTTCTTC.